The 28 T cell receptor beta chains given below trace back to one sample, sequenced in a study of regulatory T cells in long-lasting Graves disease (dated by TCRdb to 2020 to 2022). The time point label for this specimen denotes: newly diagnosed GD, antithyroid drugs for less than 3 months. RNA was extracted from PBMCs in TRIzol for both TCR sequencing and RNA sequencing. Libraries were made using multiplex PCR. TCRdb records Illumina HiSeq 4000 as the sequencer. iRepertoire HTBI primers and Arm-PCR amplification of CDR3 regions were used to construct TCR beta libraries. The public sequencing data were trimmed at Q25 with fastp and processed into clonotypes with MiXCR by TCRdb, which kept only in-frame beta chains. Rows matching on CDR3 protein sequence are summarized as one entry with the most common DNA and genes. A total of approximately 470,000 distinct CDR3 sequences appear in this sample, 15% to 20% of them only once. Over 9% of the sample belongs to the ten largest clones.

This same sample was also taken into another study, of T cells in Graves' hyperthyroidism and ophthalmopathy.

The material was peripheral blood mononuclear cells (PBMCs), obtained at new diagnosis, from a patient treated with antithyroid drugs. Every receptor here comes from a man aged 40-55 years with Graves disease. Donor details come from another sample of the same person, matched by shared clones.

Of note for this clonotype: A much more abundant neighbour one base away suggests this may be a read error. This sequence joins TRBV2 and TRBJ2-1; D is possibly TRBD1 (5 bases). This CDR3 contains 15 residues. Germline values: CDR1 SNHLY, CDR2 FYNNEI. CDR3 protein: CASSLESVKGNGQFF. The CDR3 bases are TGTGCCAGCAGTCTCGAGTCAGTGAAGGGGAATGGGCAGTTCTTC. The variable domain in full, with the rest retrieved from reference TRBV2 and TRBJ2-1, is EPEVTQTPSHQVTQMGQEVILRCVPISNHLYFYWYRQILGQKVEFLVSFYNNEISEKSEIFDDQFSVERPDGSNFTLKIRSTKLEDSAMYFCASSLESVKGNGQFFGPGTRLTVL.

There are many counts of this clonotype. This rearrangement joins TRBV28 to TRBJ2-6, with D uncertain. Germline V gene lookup returns CDR1 MDHEN and CDR2 SYDVKM. The CDR3 sequence is 16 residues long. V was clipped by 1 base and J by 0 bases, with 7 bases between them. CDR3: CASSLLGYSGANVLTF. CDR3 sequence (DNA): TGTGCCAGCAGTTTATTAGGTTACTCTGGGGCCAACGTCCTGACTTTC.

This clonotype was seen a few times. The V and J genes are TRBV7-2 and TRBJ2-1, with D possibly TRBD2 on 6 matching bases. The CDR3 contains 13 residues. The germline V and J ends were trimmed by 5 bases and 10 bases, with 15 bases remaining between them. CDR1 and CDR2 (germline): SGHTA, FQGNSA. The CDR3 bases are TGTGCCAGCAGCAGAGGTTGGCGGGACGAGCAGTTCTTC. It yields the protein CASSRGWRDEQFF.

This clonotype was detected only a few times. A read error may produce the germline difference seen at one junction end. The gene calls are TRBV18 and TRBJ1-5; no firm D call. This CDR3 contains 13 residues. Germline assignment: CDR1 KGHSH and CDR2 LQKENI. CDR3 DNA sequence: TGTGCCAGCTCACCGTCGGGGAATCGGCCCCAGCATTTT. This codes for CASSPSGNRPQHF.

This clonotype came up many times. The genes are TRBV18 and TRBJ2-5, with TRBD2 identical over 9 bases. The J segment lost 4 bases and the V segment lost 1 base, leaving 4 bases of the junction unmatched. This CDR3 has 15 amino acids. Germline lookup yields CDR1 KGHSH and CDR2 LQKENI. The CDR3 DNA is TGTGCCAGCTCACCACTAGCGGGAGACGGAGAGACCCAGTACTTC. Its protein product is CASSPLAGDGETQYF.

At least ten counts were recorded for this clonotype. The chain carries TRBV27 and TRBJ1-1; D remains ambiguous. V was shortened by 5 bases and J by 3 bases, with 7 bases between the two germline ends. Germline loops: CDR1 MNHEY, CDR2 SMNVEV (reference sequence). This CDR3 has 12 residues. The CDR3 DNA reads as TGTGCCAGCAGTGGACGATACACTGAAGCTTTCTTT. Protein: CASSGRYTEAFF.

This clonotype has ten or more counts. The V call is TRBV29-1, the J call TRBJ2-7; a possible D gene is TRBD1 (7 bases). The CDR3 totals 13 residues. V was shortened by 7 bases and J by 6 bases, with 19 bases between the two germline ends. Germline V CDR1 and CDR2: SQVTM, ANQGSEA. The CDR3 region has the DNA TGCAGCGCTACTGACAGGGTCGGGGGCGAGCAGTACTTC. Its translation: CSATDRVGGEQYF.

At least ten counts were recorded for this clonotype. V and J are TRBV2 and TRBJ2-7, with D uncertain. V lost 8 bases, J lost 6 bases, and 11 bases lay in between. The CDR3 spans 11 residues. The germline V gene encodes CDR1 SNHLY and CDR2 FYNNEI. The CDR3: CASGTTFEQYF. The CDR3 DNA sequence: TGTGCCAGCGGAACAACATTCGAGCAGTACTTC.

This clonotype showed up many times. This chain uses TRBV3-1 with TRBJ2-5; the match to TRBD1 covers 9 bases. The CDR3 covers 15 residues. Germline CDR1 reads LGHDT; CDR2 reads YNNKEL (reference sequence). The V segment lost 4 bases and the J segment 5 bases; nucleotides outside the gene matches: 8. CDR3 amino acids: CASSREGQGRETQYF. Written as DNA, the CDR3 is TGTGCCAGCAGCCGGGAGGGACAGGGACGGGAGACCCAGTACTTC.

This clonotype has a count of ten or more. The chain links TRBV27 to TRBJ2-7; 10 bases agree with TRBD2. V lost 7 bases to trimming and J lost 2 bases; unmatched junction nucleotides: 14. CDR1 is MNHEY, CDR2 SMNVEV, per germline (reference sequence). CDR3 length: 17 residues. CDR3 DNA: TGTGCCAGCATGGGGCTTGGGTTTGGGACTAGCGCCTACGAGCAGTACTTC. It yields the protein CASMGLGFGTSAYEQYF.

This clonotype was counted ten times or more. The J gene is TRBJ2-7, the V gene TRBV7-8; D uncertain. Trimming removed 2 bases at V and 2 bases at J, with 10 bases between. The CDR3 runs to 14 residues. Per the germline V gene, CDR1 is SGHVS and CDR2 is FQNEAQ. CDR3: CASSLNPSTYEQYF. CDR3 nucleotide sequence: TGTGCCAGCAGCTTAAATCCCAGTACCTACGAGCAGTACTTC.

The chain has TRBV5-6 and TRBJ2-7; 9 bases map to TRBD1. The CDR3 length is 15 residues. Germline V gene data show CDR1 as SGHDT and CDR2 as YYEEEE. Unmatched junction bases numbered 9, after V lost 4 bases and J lost 4 bases. The CDR3 loop is CASSDGTGRGYEQYF. The CDR3 DNA sequence: TGTGCCAGCAGCGACGGGACAGGGAGGGGGTACGAGCAGTACTTC.

There are many counts of this clonotype. The chain links TRBV5-1 to TRBJ2-3; 9 nucleotides agree with TRBD2. Germline CDR1 is SGHRS and CDR2 is YFSETQ. CDR3 size: 15 residues. The ends lost 2 bases at V and 6 bases at J; junction bases unmatched: 7. CDR3 in amino acids: CASSFAGLATDTQYF. In DNA form, the CDR3 reads TGCGCCAGCAGCTTCGCGGGACTAGCAACTGATACGCAGTATTTT.

This clonotype was seen many times. This rearrangement joins TRBV5-6 to TRBJ1-1; D perhaps matches TRBD1 (6 bases). Germline assignment: CDR1 SGHDT and CDR2 YYEEEE. The CDR3 consists of 14 residues. V lost 7 bases to trimming and J lost 5 bases, with 18 bases between them. The chain's CDR3 is CASSGGGAGTEAFF. The CDR3 DNA reads TGTGCCAGCTCTGGGGGGGGGGCTGGAACTGAAGCTTTCTTT.

This clonotype was detected only a few times. The chain employs TRBV28 and TRBJ2-2; D could derive from TRBD1 or TRBD2 (5 bases each). V shed 1 base and J shed 8 bases, with 20 bases lying between them. Germline CDR1 MDHEN, CDR2 SYDVKM. This CDR3 region has 17 residues. In nucleotides, the CDR3 is TGTGCCAGCAGTTTATTAACCGGGACCGCGGGCAAGGGGGAGCTGTTTTTT. Translated: CASSLLTGTAGKGELFF.

In the case of this clonotype: It may be a read error: a sequence one base away is much more abundant. The chain joins TRBV28 to TRBJ2-1, with 8 bases matching TRBD2. Germline V lookup: CDR1 MDHEN, CDR2 SYDVKM. The CDR3 loop spans 16 amino acids. DNA of the CDR3: TGTGCCAGCAGTAATATAGCGGGAAGCTCCTACAGTGAGCAGTTCTTC. Protein product: CASSNIAGSSYSEQFF.

This clonotype was counted ten times or more. The rearrangement links TRBV12-3 or TRBV12-4 to TRBJ1-5; 7 nucleotides match TRBD1. V lost 7 bases, J lost 5 bases, and 8 bases stayed unmatched. There are 14 residues in the CDR3. DNA of the CDR3: TGTGCCAGCACAAAACAGGGGCGGGATCAGCCCCAGCATTTT. Translation: CASTKQGRDQPQHF.

This clonotype was picked up a small number of times. The chain carries TRBV28 and TRBJ1-6; 7 bases line up with TRBD1. Germline V gene lookup returns CDR1 MDHEN and CDR2 SYDVKM. CDR3 length: 16 amino acids. The V segment lost 6 bases and the J segment 7 bases; nucleotides outside the gene matches: 12. CDR3 nucleotide sequence: TGTGCCAGCAGCCTTCTTGGGACAGCGGGAAATTCACCCCTCCACTTT. Protein sequence: CASSLLGTAGNSPLHF.

Ten or more counts support this clonotype. This chain uses TRBV20-1 with TRBJ2-7; D may match TRBD1 or TRBD2 (6 bases each). V was pared by 6 bases and J by 13 bases, with 16 bases between. The CDR3 is 10 amino acids. Germline CDR1 is DFQATT and CDR2 is SNEGSKA (reference sequence). The CDR3 sequence: CSARLGGLYF. The DNA for the CDR3 is TGCAGTGCCCGCCTGGGGGGCCTTTACTTC.

This clonotype has a handful of counts. The chain combines TRBV19 with TRBJ1-1; 8 nucleotides match TRBD1. CDR3 size: 15 residues. Trimming took 10 bases from V and 4 from J; bases not matched to a gene: 14. Germline values: CDR1 LNHDA, CDR2 SQIVND (reference sequence). This CDR3 reads CATRAPGTGLTEAFF. Here the CDR3 DNA reads TGTGCCACCAGAGCCCCCGGGACAGGTCTCACTGAAGCTTTCTTT. Based on the CDR3 plus reference TRBV19 and TRBJ1-1, the full variable domain is DGGITQSPKYLFRKEGQNVTLSCEQNLNHDAMYWYRQDPGQGLRLIYYSQIVNDFQKGDIAEGYSVSREKKESFPLTVTSAQKNPTAFYLCATRAPGTGLTEAFFGQGTRLTVV.

This clonotype has at least ten counts. This chain uses TRBV7-9 with TRBJ2-7; D not resolved. This CDR3 spans 13 amino acids. V was pared by 5 bases and J by 8 bases, with 16 bases between. CDR1 and CDR2 (germline): SEHNR, FQNEAQ (reference sequence). CDR3 sequence reads: CASSPPGSVKQYF. The DNA of the CDR3 is TGTGCCAGCAGCCCTCCGGGCTCTGTGAAGCAGTACTTC.

The genes are TRBV9 and TRBJ2-3, with D perhaps TRBD2 (5 bases). The CDR3 totals 16 residues. Germline CDR1 and CDR2: SGDLS and YYNGEE. Trimming removed 0 bases at V and 2 bases at J, with 13 bases between. The CDR3, as DNA: TGTGCCAGCAGCGTAGAAGCGGACCAAGCCACAGATACGCAGTATTTT. It yields the protein CASSVEADQATDTQYF.

V usage is TRBV28 and J usage is TRBJ2-1; 7 nucleotides match TRBD2. The CDR3 spans 16 residues. The junction had 12 bases not matched to a gene; V was cut back by 5 bases and J by 5 bases. Looked up from germline, CDR1 is MDHEN and CDR2 is SYDVKM. The CDR3 DNA reads TGTGCCAGCAGTCCCCCGACTAGCTTCTATAACAATGAGCAGTTCTTC. It is translated as CASSPPTSFYNNEQFF.

The rearrangement joins TRBV6-2 or TRBV6-3 to TRBJ2-1; either TRBD1 or TRBD2 may fit D (5 bases each). The length of the CDR3 is 13 residues. Trimming removed 4 bases at V and 7 bases at J, with 11 bases between. Looked up from germline, CDR1 is MNHEY and CDR2 is SVGEGT. As DNA, the CDR3 is TGTGCCAGCAGTTCTGGGACCCTTAATGAGCAGTTCTTC. As protein: CASSSGTLNEQFF.

Ten or more counts support this clonotype. V gene TRBV28 combines with J gene TRBJ2-1, with D perhaps TRBD2 (5 bases). Trimming left V 11 bases short and J 3 bases short, with 11 bases between. The CDR3 length is 12 residues. Looked up from germline, CDR1 is MDHEN and CDR2 is SYDVKM. The CDR3 reads CAGGSVYNEQFF. CDR3 nucleotide sequence: TGTGCCGGAGGTAGCGTCTACAATGAGCAGTTCTTC. Drawing the rest from reference TRBV28 and TRBJ2-1, the complete variable domain is DVKVTQSSRYLVKRTGEKVFLECVQDMDHENMFWYRQDPGLGLRLIYFSYDVKMKEKGDIPEGYSVSREKKERFSLILESASTNQTSMYLCAGGSVYNEQFFGPGTRLTVL.

A word on this clonotype: A read error may explain this, as a much larger clone is one base away. The chain combines TRBV30 with TRBJ2-7; D remains unclear. The ends were cut back, 4 bases at V and 3 bases at J, with 10 bases in the middle. CDR1 is GTSNPN and CDR2 is SVGIG in the germline V gene (reference sequence). The CDR3 has 12 amino acids. As DNA, the CDR3 is TGTGCCTGGACAAACCCGGGCTACGAGCAGTACTTC. Amino acid sequence: CAWTNPGYEQYF.

V and J are TRBV11-3 and TRBJ1-2, with D uncertain. Germline CDR1 and CDR2: SGHNT and YENEEA. V lost 1 base and J 1 base, leaving 4 bases between the germline ends. This CDR3 has 13 residues. CDR3: CASSLVLNYGYTF. CDR3 nucleotides: TGTGCCAGCAGCTTAGTACTTAACTATGGCTACACCTTC. Full variable domain (remainder filled in from reference TRBV11-3 and TRBJ1-2): EAGVVQSPRYKIIEKKQPVAFWCNPISGHNTLYWYLQNLGQGPELLIRYENEEAVDDSQLPKDRFSAERLKGVDSTLKIQPAELGDSAVYLCASSLVLNYGYTFGSGTRLTVV.

This clonotype came up many times. This chain uses TRBV20-1 with TRBJ2-5; tentative D call: TRBD2 (6 bases). Germline CDR1 is DFQATT and CDR2 is SNEGSKA (reference sequence). This CDR3 has 15 residues. The ends were cut back, 0 bases at V and 5 bases at J, with 16 bases in the middle. The DNA for the CDR3 is TGCAGTGCTAGAGATTGGTGGGGGGTCGGGGAGACCCAGTACTTC. It is translated as CSARDWWGVGETQYF.